What follows describes a single TCR beta chain. The trim removed 4 bases at V and 3 bases at J, leaving 7 bases unmatched. Germline V gene lookup returns CDR1 SGHDT and CDR2 YYEEEE. This CDR3 has 15 amino acids. TCRdb's table, derived via immunoSEQ multiplex PCR, lists solely in-frame clones and lacks some. Of 350,000 to 400,000 clones detected, approximately 90% appear once; the ten largest clones hold roughly 0.9%. This sample was included in a study of blood T cell repertoires in COVID-19. Input material: PBMCs or T cells enriched from blood (not recorded which). The gene calls are TRBV5-6 and TRBJ1-3; TRBD1 matches 7 bases. This receptor was taken from a woman in her forties who had been exposed to COVID-19. CDR3 sequence reads: CASSRQGGGGNTIYF. The CDR3 nucleotides are TGTGCCAGCAGCCGACAGGGAGGTGGTGGAAACACCATATATTTT.